These 29 T cell receptor beta chains originate from one sample sequenced in a study of beta chain features in type 1 diabetes. The whole isolated RNA underwent reverse transcription, so sequencing captured expressed TCRB transcripts. Using immunoSEQ multiplex PCR, the repertoire was profiled, and TCRdb retains in-frame clones only, with some absent. Found here are under 800,000 clones, 15% to 17% of them singletons; the top ten hold around 0.1%. Sequenced material: naive CD4+ T cells from blood. The receptors stem from a man aged 18 to 29 in good health.

Written as DNA, the CDR3 is TGTGCCACCGAGAGGGACAGCACCTACGAGCAGTACTTC. Translating it yields CATERDSTYEQYF. The chain employs TRBV28 and TRBJ2-7; 7 bases line up with TRBD1. The CDR3 extends over 13 amino acids. Trimming took 10 bases from V and 2 from J; bases not matched to a gene: 8. CDR1 and CDR2 from the germline V gene are MDHEN and SYDVKM.

This clone was counted only a few times. This rearrangement joins TRBV5-1 to TRBJ2-7; D is unresolved. The germline gives CDR1 SGHRS, CDR2 YFSETQ. Trimming removed 0 bases at V and 2 bases at J, with 12 bases between. There are 15 residues in the CDR3. The CDR3 DNA is TGCGCCAGCAGCTTGGAACGCGGCAGTACCTACGAGCAGTACTTC. Translation gives CASSLERGSTYEQYF.

This chain uses TRBV10-3 with TRBJ2-3; possible D gene TRBD1, 6 bases. The CDR3 is 16 residues long. V was trimmed by 4 bases and J by 2 bases, leaving 16 bases between them. In germline, CDR1 is ENHRY, CDR2 SYGVKD. The CDR3 reads CAISALLLGATDTQYF. In DNA form, the CDR3 reads TGTGCCATCAGTGCCCTGCTGTTGGGGGCCACAGATACGCAGTATTTT.

Written as DNA, the CDR3 is TGCAGTGTACCGGGCCGGGAGCTGTTTTTT. Residues: CSVPGRELFF. The gene calls are TRBV20-1 and TRBJ2-2; no reliable D call. Germline V gene data show CDR1 as DFQATT and CDR2 as SNEGSKA (reference sequence). The CDR3 is 10 residues long. The V end was cut by 7 bases, the J end by 9 bases, with 9 bases between.

This clone was detected only a few times. The chain is built from TRBV6-6 and TRBJ1-3, with 8 bases matching TRBD1. CDR3 length: 15 amino acids. Germline-derived CDR1 and CDR2 are MNHNY and SVGAGI (reference sequence). The V segment lost 6 bases and the J segment 4 bases; nucleotides outside the gene matches: 8. The chain's CDR3 is CASRAPTGVGNTIYF. The CDR3 nucleotides read TGTGCCAGCAGAGCCCCGACAGGGGTGGGAAACACCATATATTTT.

In its sample, this clone was seen a few times. The CDR3 spells CASSRTSGGAAYAQYF. The CDR3 DNA is TGTGCCAGCAGTCGTACTAGCGGGGGGGCCGCGTATGCGCAGTATTTT. V gene TRBV7-2 combines with J gene TRBJ2-3; 13 bases are a match to TRBD2. CDR3 length: 16 amino acids. CDR1 is SGHTA, CDR2 FQGNSA, per germline. After removal of 6 bases from V and 10 bases from J, the junction contained 13 bases not matched to a gene.

This clone was detected only a few times. The chain carries TRBV2 and TRBJ1-2; 10 nucleotides align to TRBD1. CDR1 is SNHLY and CDR2 is FYNNEI in the germline V gene. With V trimmed by 6 bases and J by 8 bases, 9 bases remained unmatched. This CDR3 region has 14 residues. The CDR3 DNA sequence: TGTGCCAGCAGACACGGACAGGGGGTTCGAGGCTACACCTTC. This gives the protein CASRHGQGVRGYTF.

This clone was picked up a small number of times. This chain links TRBV5-1 with TRBJ2-5; 8 bases are a match to TRBD1. Germline assignment: CDR1 SGHRS and CDR2 YFSETQ. J gave up 5 bases and V 4 bases, and 10 bases lay outside the gene matches. This CDR3 is 15 amino acids long. The CDR3: CASSRTQGAGETQYF. Here the CDR3 DNA reads TGCGCCAGCAGCAGAACCCAGGGGGCCGGTGAGACCCAGTACTTC.

The chain uses TRBV29-1 and TRBJ1-1, with a possible D match to TRBD1 (5 bases). Trimming cost V 5 bases and J 1 base, with 11 bases left between them. This CDR3 is built from 13 residues. Germline V gene sequence: CDR1 SQVTM, CDR2 ANQGSEA. In DNA form, the CDR3 reads TGCAGCGTTCCCGGGACCCCGAACACTGAAGCTTTCTTT. This gives the protein CSVPGTPNTEAFF. The full variable domain, rest sourced from reference TRBV29-1 and TRBJ1-1, is SAVISQKPSRDICQRGTSLTIQCQVDSQVTMMFWYRQQPGQSLTLIATANQGSEATYESGFVIDKFPISRPNLTFSTLTVSNMSPEDSSIYLCSVPGTPNTEAFFGQGTRLTVV.

The chain carries TRBV7-9 and TRBJ2-1; 8 bases are shared with TRBD1. This CDR3 has 16 residues. Germline V CDR1 and CDR2: SEHNR, FQNEAQ (reference sequence). Germline trimming cut 5 bases from V and 5 bases from J; bases unmatched to any gene: 11. The CDR3 DNA is TGTGCCAGCAGCCGACGACAGGGGCGACCAAACAATGAGCAGTTCTTC. Protein product: CASSRRQGRPNNEQFF.

This clone was counted only a few times. The chain carries TRBV7-2 and TRBJ2-3, with D possibly being TRBD2 (7 bases). The CDR3 sequence is 15 residues long. Germline values: CDR1 SGHTA, CDR2 FQGNSA. V dropped 1 base and J dropped 5 bases, with 13 bases sitting between them. CDR3 loop: CASSLGGGAEDTQYF. For the CDR3, the DNA is TGTGCCAGCAGCTTAGGAGGGGGGGCCGAAGATACGCAGTATTTT.

This clone was detected a few times. The rearrangement uses TRBV28 and TRBJ1-2, with D possibly matching TRBD1 (5 bases). The CDR3 runs 14 residues. V shed 2 bases and J shed 3 bases, with 10 bases lying between them. CDR1 and CDR2 (germline): MDHEN, SYDVKM. The CDR3 sequence: CASSLPRGDYGYTF. The DNA of the CDR3 is TGTGCCAGCAGTTTACCTCGGGGCGACTATGGCTACACCTTC.

CDR3 loop: CASSPGSSGSTGELFF. The CDR3 DNA is TGCGCCAGCAGCCCGGGGAGTAGCGGGAGTACCGGGGAGCTGTTTTTT. This chain uses TRBV5-1 with TRBJ2-2; the match to TRBD2 covers 9 bases. The CDR3 extends over 16 amino acids. The germline gives CDR1 SGHRS, CDR2 YFSETQ. The V and J ends lost 4 bases and 5 bases, in that order; junction bases with no gene match: 9.

This clone was counted between two and nine times. The rearrangement uses TRBV7-2 and TRBJ2-7, with D possibly being TRBD2 (5 bases). Germline CDR1 is SGHTA and CDR2 is FQGNSA. The length of the CDR3 is 14 residues. The V gene lost 0 bases and the J gene lost 2 bases, with 8 bases spanning the gap. CDR3 loop: CASSLAGDPYEQYF. CDR3 coding DNA: TGTGCCAGCAGCTTAGCGGGAGACCCCTACGAGCAGTACTTC. Based on the CDR3 plus reference TRBV7-2 and TRBJ2-7, the full variable domain is GAGVSQSPSNKVTEKGKDVELRCDPISGHTALYWYRQSLGQGLEFLIYFQGNSAPDKSGLPSDRFSAERTGGSVSTLTIQRTQQEDSAVYLCASSLAGDPYEQYFGPGTRLTVT.

The chain joins TRBV7-3 to TRBJ2-5, with D maybe TRBD1 (5 bases). The germline V and J ends were trimmed by 5 bases and 5 bases, with 18 bases remaining between them. CDR3 length: 15 amino acids. CDR1 SGHTA and CDR2 FQGTGA come from the germline V gene. The DNA for the CDR3 is TGTGCCAGCAGCACCAGCCCAGGGAATGGGGAGACCCAGTACTTC. Translated: CASSTSPGNGETQYF.

This chain joins TRBV7-9 and TRBJ2-3; a weak D match, TRBD2 (5 bases). This CDR3 is 15 amino acids long. Trimming stripped 2 bases from V and 5 bases from J, with 14 bases between. CDR1 SEHNR and CDR2 FQNEAQ come from the germline V gene (reference sequence). The CDR3 spells CASSLSRPEGDTQYF. In DNA form, the CDR3 reads TGTGCCAGCAGCTTATCTCGGCCCGAGGGAGATACGCAGTATTTT.

This clone was seen more than once but under ten times. The rearrangement links TRBV9 to TRBJ1-1; a weak D match, TRBD1 (6 bases). The ends were cut back, 1 base at V and 2 bases at J, with 15 bases in the middle. From germline, CDR1 is SGDLS and CDR2 YYNGEE. The CDR3 length is 16 residues. The CDR3 reads CASSVIYRVENTEAFF. The CDR3 nucleotides read TGTGCCAGCAGCGTAATCTACAGGGTGGAAAACACTGAAGCTTTCTTT.

The sample holds a few counts of this clone. The rearrangement joins TRBV14 to TRBJ1-2; no clear D. Germline V gives CDR1 SGHDN, CDR2 FVKESK. With 7 bases removed from V and 7 bases from J, the gap between germline ends came to 19 bases. The CDR3 length is 14 residues. CDR3 sequence reads: CASTDGTVRGGYTF. DNA of the CDR3: TGTGCCAGCACCGACGGAACAGTCCGGGGTGGCTACACCTTC.

The chain uses TRBV9 and TRBJ2-2, with a possible D match to TRBD2 (5 bases). Trimming removed 0 bases at V and 6 bases at J, with 15 bases between. Germline V gene data show CDR1 as SGDLS and CDR2 as YYNGEE. CDR3 length equals 16 residues. The CDR3 DNA reads as TGTGCCAGCAGCGTAGATCAAAGGACTCGGCCCGGGGAGCTGTTTTTT. Translation gives CASSVDQRTRPGELFF.

The genes are TRBV30 and TRBJ1-1; TRBD1 is a possible D gene (6 bases). With 4 bases removed from V and 9 bases from J, the gap between germline ends came to 21 bases. This CDR3 region has 14 residues. Germline V gene lookup returns CDR1 GTSNPN and CDR2 SVGIG (reference sequence). In DNA form, the CDR3 reads TGTGCCTGGACCTTGGTCGGGGGCATCGGAAAAGCTTTCTTT. This translates into CAWTLVGGIGKAFF.

As for this clone: At one end, the junction sequence differs from germline, possibly due to a read error. Distinct nucleotide sequences in the sample also encode this CDR3. The chain combines TRBV30 with TRBJ1-4; D remains ambiguous. Per the germline V gene, CDR1 is GTSNPN and CDR2 is SVGIG (reference sequence). The CDR3 extends over 14 amino acids. The CDR3 DNA is TGTGCCTGGAGTGTACAAACAACTAATGAAAAGCTGTTTTTT. The encoded protein is CAWSVQTTNEKLFF.

Only a few counts were recorded for this clone. This chain links TRBV25-1 with TRBJ1-6, with 9 bases identical to TRBD1. The CDR3 contains 14 residues. Germline V gene data show CDR1 as MGHDK and CDR2 as SYGVNS. After removal of 4 bases from V and 6 bases from J, the junction contained 1 base not matched to a gene. The CDR3 is CASSGQGGNSPLHF. Here the CDR3 DNA reads TGTGCCAGCAGTGGACAGGGGGGTAATTCACCCCTCCACTTT.

This clone came up a few times. The CDR3 protein is CASSFSAALYNEQFF. Written as DNA, the CDR3 is TGTGCCAGCAGTTTCTCGGCGGCCTTATACAATGAGCAGTTCTTC. The chain is built from TRBV28 and TRBJ2-1, with unresolved D. V shed 3 bases and J shed 4 bases, with 13 bases lying between them. Germline V CDR1 and CDR2: MDHEN, SYDVKM. This CDR3 is 15 amino acids long.

This chain connects TRBV7-2 to TRBJ2-5; D is perhaps TRBD1 or TRBD2 (5 bases each). V gave up 5 bases and J gave up 4 bases, with 23 bases separating them. CDR1 is SGHTA, CDR2 FQGNSA, per germline. CDR3 length: 17 amino acids. The CDR3 is CASSLIPGRVRRETQYF. The CDR3 DNA reads as TGTGCCAGCAGCCTGATACCGGGACGGGTCAGGAGAGAGACCCAGTACTTC.

This clone appeared a few times. The chain links TRBV9 to TRBJ2-1; D call uncertain. This CDR3 spans 15 amino acids. The V and J ends lost 2 bases and 3 bases respectively, with 12 bases between them. Germline CDR1 reads SGDLS; CDR2 reads YYNGEE. CDR3 sequence reads: CASSVIGRGYNEQFF. CDR3 sequence (DNA): TGTGCCAGCAGCGTGATAGGTAGAGGCTACAATGAGCAGTTCTTC.

This clone was observed a handful of times. The J gene is TRBJ1-4, the V gene TRBV5-5, with D possibly matching TRBD1 (5 bases). The CDR3 is made up of 14 amino acids. The V gene lost 6 bases and the J gene lost 2 bases, with 11 bases spanning the gap. Germline V gives CDR1 SGHKS, CDR2 YYEKEE (reference sequence). CDR3 sequence (DNA): TGTGCCAGCACCAATGGGGGTACTAATGAAAAACTGTTTTTT. This translates into CASTNGGTNEKLFF. The full variable domain, with the rest looked up from reference TRBV5-5 and TRBJ1-4, is DAGVTQSPTHLIKTRGQQVTLRCSPISGHKSVSWYQQVLGQGPQFIFQYYEKEERGRGNFPDRFSARQFPNYSSELNVNALLLGDSALYLCASTNGGTNEKLFFGSGTQLSVL.

The V and J genes are TRBV7-3 and TRBJ1-6; D possibly corresponds to TRBD1 (5 bases). Trimming removed 4 bases from V and 4 bases from J, with 11 bases in between. Germline V gene lookup returns CDR1 SGHTA and CDR2 FQGTGA. The CDR3 runs 15 residues. CDR3 nucleotides: TGTGCCAGCAGCTCCACTGCAGGGTATAATTCACCCCTCCACTTT. As protein: CASSSTAGYNSPLHF.

This clone was found a few times. This chain connects TRBV27 to TRBJ1-5; 10 bases map to TRBD1. The germline gives CDR1 MNHEY, CDR2 SMNVEV (reference sequence). This CDR3 has 16 residues. After removal of 6 bases from V and 4 bases from J, the junction contained 9 bases not matched to a gene. CDR3 DNA sequence: TGTGCCAGCAGCACGATCCGGGACAGGGGTAATCAGCCCCAGCATTTT. As protein: CASSTIRDRGNQPQHF.

The gene calls are TRBV5-1 and TRBJ2-7, with D perhaps assigned TRBD1 or TRBD2 (5 bases each). The CDR3 contains 12 residues. The V end was cut by 5 bases, the J end by 6 bases, with 12 bases between. The V gene's germline CDR1 is SGHRS and CDR2 YFSETQ. The CDR3 loop reads CASSRDQSEQYF. CDR3 nucleotide sequence: TGCGCCAGCAGTAGGGACCAAAGCGAGCAGTACTTC.